This TCR beta chain was recovered during a study of control samples from healthy donors and cancer patients. The CDR3 runs 13 residues. CDR1 is LNHDA and CDR2 is SQIVND in the germline V gene (reference sequence). The ends were cut back, 6 bases at V and 1 base at J, with 9 bases in the middle. The assay was immunoSEQ multiplex PCR, and TCRdb's table has in-frame clones only and misses some. Among about 150,000 clones, approximately 94% were seen once, and the ten largest hold approximately 6%. The receptor's source is a man in his forties in good health. Specimen: blood. This chain joins TRBV19 and TRBJ1-1; D unclear. CDR3 loop: CASRGSTNTEAFF. CDR3 coding DNA: TGTGCCAGTAGAGGCAGTACGAACACTGAAGCTTTCTTT. Full variable domain (rest looked up from reference TRBV19 and TRBJ1-1): DGGITQSPKYLFRKEGQNVTLSCEQNLNHDAMYWYRQDPGQGLRLIYYSQIVNDFQKGDIAEGYSVSREKKESFPLTVTSAQKNPTAFYLCASRGSTNTEAFFGQGTRLTVV.